The TCR beta chain described here comes from a study of regulatory T cells in long-lasting Graves disease. Study in general: Over-5-year antithyroid drug use with positive TSH receptor antibodies defined persistent Graves' disease in the study.

Specified time point: persistent/refractory GD, antithyroid drugs over 5 years with positive TRAb. PBMC RNA was the source of the TCR library. Broader study findings: Patients with persistent disease showed a bias toward TRBV28, TRBJ1-2 and TRBJ2-5. Patients with persistent Graves' had lower TCR diversity than newly diagnosed patients.

Germline CDR1 and CDR2: KGHDR and SFDVKD. V was trimmed by 8 bases and J by 5 bases, leaving 8 bases between them. The CDR3 runs to 11 residues. As concerns this clonotype: Its antigen is not known.

TCR beta libraries were built with iRepertoire HTBI primers and Arm-PCR of CDR3 regions. TCRdb redid the calling of the multiplex PCR reads with MiXCR, one entry per CDR3 protein. The table shows fewer than 450,000 distinct CDR3 sequences, with less than 25% occurring only once. This chain uses TRBV24-1 with TRBJ2-5; D ambiguous. Sequencing used peripheral blood mononuclear cells (PBMCs), obtained when the disease was refractory, from a patient treated with antithyroid drugs. The receptor comes from a female donor with Graves disease. CDR3 nucleotides: TGTGCCACCACCCAAGGGGAGACCCAGTACTTC. Translated, it gives CATTQGETQYF.